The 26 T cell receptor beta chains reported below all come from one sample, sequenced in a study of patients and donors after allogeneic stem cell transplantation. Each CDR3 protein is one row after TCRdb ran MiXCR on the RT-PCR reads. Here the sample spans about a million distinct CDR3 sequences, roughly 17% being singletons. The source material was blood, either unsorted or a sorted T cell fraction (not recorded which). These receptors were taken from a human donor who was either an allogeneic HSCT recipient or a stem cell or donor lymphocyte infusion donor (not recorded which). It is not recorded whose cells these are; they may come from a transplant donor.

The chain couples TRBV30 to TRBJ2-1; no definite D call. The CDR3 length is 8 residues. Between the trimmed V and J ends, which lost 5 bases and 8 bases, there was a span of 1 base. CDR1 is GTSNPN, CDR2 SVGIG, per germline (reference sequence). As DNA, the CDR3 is TGTGCCTGGGATGAGCAGTTCTTC. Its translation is CAWDEQFF.

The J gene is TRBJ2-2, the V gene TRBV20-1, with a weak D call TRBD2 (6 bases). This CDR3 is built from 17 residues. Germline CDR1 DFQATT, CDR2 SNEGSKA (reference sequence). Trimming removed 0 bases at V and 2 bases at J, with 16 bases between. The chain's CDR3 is CSARDSEGGLNTGELFF. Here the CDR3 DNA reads TGCAGTGCTAGAGATAGCGAGGGCGGACTAAACACCGGGGAGCTGTTTTTT.

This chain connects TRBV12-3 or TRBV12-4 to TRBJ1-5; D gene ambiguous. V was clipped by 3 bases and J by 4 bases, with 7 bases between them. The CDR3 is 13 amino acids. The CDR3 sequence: CASSFTRNQPQHF. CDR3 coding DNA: TGTGCCAGCAGTTTCACACGGAATCAGCCCCAGCATTTT.

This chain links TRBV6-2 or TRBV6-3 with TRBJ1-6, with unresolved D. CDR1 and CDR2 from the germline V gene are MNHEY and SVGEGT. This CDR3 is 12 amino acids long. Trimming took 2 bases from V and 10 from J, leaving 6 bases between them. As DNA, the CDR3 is TGTGCCAGCAGTTACGCGTCGTCACCCCTCCACTTT. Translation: CASSYASSPLHF.

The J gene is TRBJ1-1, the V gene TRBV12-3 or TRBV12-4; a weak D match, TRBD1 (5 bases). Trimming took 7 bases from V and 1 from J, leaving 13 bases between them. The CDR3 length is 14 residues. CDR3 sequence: CASTRGVRNTEAFF. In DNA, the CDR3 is TGTGCCAGCACCAGAGGGGTGAGGAACACTGAAGCTTTCTTT.

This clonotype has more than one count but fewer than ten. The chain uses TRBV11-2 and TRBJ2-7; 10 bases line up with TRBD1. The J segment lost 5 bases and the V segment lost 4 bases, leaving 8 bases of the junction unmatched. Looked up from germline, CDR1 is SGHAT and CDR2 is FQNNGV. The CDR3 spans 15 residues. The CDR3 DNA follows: TGTGCCAGCAGCTACCCCGGGACAGGGGCCCACGAGCAGTACTTC. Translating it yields CASSYPGTGAHEQYF.

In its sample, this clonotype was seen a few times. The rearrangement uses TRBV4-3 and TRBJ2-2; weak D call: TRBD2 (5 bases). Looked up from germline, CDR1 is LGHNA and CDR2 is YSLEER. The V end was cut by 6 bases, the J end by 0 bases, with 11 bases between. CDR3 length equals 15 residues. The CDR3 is CASRRGGANTGELFF. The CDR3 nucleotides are TGCGCCAGCAGACGAGGAGGCGCGAACACCGGGGAGCTGTTTTTT.

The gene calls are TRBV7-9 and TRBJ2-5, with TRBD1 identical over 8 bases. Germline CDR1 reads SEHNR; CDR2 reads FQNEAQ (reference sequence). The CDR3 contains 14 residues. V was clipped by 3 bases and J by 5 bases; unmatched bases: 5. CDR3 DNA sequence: TGTGCCAGCAGCTTTCAGGGGGCGGTTGAGACCCAGTACTTC. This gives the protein CASSFQGAVETQYF.

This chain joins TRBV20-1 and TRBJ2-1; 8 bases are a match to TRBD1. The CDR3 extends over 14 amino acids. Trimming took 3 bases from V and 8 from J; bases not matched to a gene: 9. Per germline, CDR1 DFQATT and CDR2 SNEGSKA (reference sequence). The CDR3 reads CSASTGQGIHEQFF. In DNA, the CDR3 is TGCAGTGCTAGTACTGGACAGGGTATCCATGAGCAGTTCTTC.

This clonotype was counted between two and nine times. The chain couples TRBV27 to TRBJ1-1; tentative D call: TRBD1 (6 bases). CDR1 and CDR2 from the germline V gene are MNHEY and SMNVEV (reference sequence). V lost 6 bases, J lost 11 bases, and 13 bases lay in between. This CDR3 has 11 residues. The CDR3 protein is CASRGARDAFF. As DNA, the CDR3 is TGTGCCAGCAGGGGGGCGCGGGATGCTTTCTTT.

The CDR3 reads CATSDSFAGADTEAFF. The CDR3, as DNA: TGTGCCACCAGTGACTCCTTCGCAGGGGCGGACACTGAAGCTTTCTTT. The chain joins TRBV24-1 to TRBJ1-1; D may be TRBD1 (6 bases). V lost 4 bases to trimming and J lost 3 bases, with 17 bases between them. In germline, CDR1 is KGHDR, CDR2 SFDVKD. This CDR3 has 16 residues.

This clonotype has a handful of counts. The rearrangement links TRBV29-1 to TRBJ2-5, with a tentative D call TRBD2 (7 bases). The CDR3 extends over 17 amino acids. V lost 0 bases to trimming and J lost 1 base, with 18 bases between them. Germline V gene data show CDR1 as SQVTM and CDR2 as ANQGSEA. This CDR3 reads CSVEDGRGAVIQETQYF. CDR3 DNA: TGCAGCGTTGAAGATGGTCGGGGGGCCGTGATCCAAGAGACCCAGTACTTC. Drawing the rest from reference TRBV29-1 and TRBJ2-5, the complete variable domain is SAVISQKPSRDICQRGTSLTIQCQVDSQVTMMFWYRQQPGQSLTLIATANQGSEATYESGFVIDKFPISRPNLTFSTLTVSNMSPEDSSIYLCSVEDGRGAVIQETQYFGPGTRLLVL.

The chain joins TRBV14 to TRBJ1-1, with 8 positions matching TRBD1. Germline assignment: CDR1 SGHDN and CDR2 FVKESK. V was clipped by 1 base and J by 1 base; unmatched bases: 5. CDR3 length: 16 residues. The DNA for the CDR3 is TGTGCCAGCAGCCAAGGACAAGGGACAGGGAACACTGAAGCTTTCTTT. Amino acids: CASSQGQGTGNTEAFF.

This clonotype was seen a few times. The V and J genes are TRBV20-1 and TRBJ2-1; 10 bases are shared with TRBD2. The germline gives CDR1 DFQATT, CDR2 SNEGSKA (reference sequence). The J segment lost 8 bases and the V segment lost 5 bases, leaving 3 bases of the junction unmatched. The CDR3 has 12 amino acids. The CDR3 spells CSARAGGDEQFF. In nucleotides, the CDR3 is TGCAGTGCTCGAGCGGGAGGGGATGAGCAGTTCTTC.

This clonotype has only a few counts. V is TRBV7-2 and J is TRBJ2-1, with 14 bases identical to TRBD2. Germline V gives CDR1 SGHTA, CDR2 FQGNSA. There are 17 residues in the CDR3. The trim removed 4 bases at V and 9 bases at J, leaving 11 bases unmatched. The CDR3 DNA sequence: TGTGCCAGCAGCTCTCGACTAGCGGGGGGGAAAGTACCTGAGCAGTTCTTC. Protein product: CASSSRLAGGKVPEQFF.

The CDR3 reads CASSLSGGSWEQYF. The CDR3 bases are TGCGCCAGCAGCTTGTCTGGGGGGTCTTGGGAGCAGTACTTC. The rearrangement uses TRBV5-1 and TRBJ2-7, with D possibly TRBD2 on 6 matching bases. The germline V gene encodes CDR1 SGHRS and CDR2 YFSETQ. Trimming removed 1 base at V and 7 bases at J, with 15 bases between. This CDR3 contains 14 residues.

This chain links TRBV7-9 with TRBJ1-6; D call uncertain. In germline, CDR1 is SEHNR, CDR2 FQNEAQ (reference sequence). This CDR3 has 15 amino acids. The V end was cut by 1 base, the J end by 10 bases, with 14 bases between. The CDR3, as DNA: TGTGCCAGCAGCTTAGAAGGCAGGTCCGGATCACCCCTCCACTTT. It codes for CASSLEGRSGSPLHF.

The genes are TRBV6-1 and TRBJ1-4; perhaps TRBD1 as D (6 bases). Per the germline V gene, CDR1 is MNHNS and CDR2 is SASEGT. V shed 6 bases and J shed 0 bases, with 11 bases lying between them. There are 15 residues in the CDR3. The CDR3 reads CASSTTGTTNEKLFF. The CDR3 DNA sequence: TGTGCCAGCAGCACTACAGGGACAACTAATGAAAAACTGTTTTTT.

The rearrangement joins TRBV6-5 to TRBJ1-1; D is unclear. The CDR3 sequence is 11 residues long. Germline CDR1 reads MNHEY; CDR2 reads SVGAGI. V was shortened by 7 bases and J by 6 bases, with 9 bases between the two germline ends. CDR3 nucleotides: TGTGCCAGCACCCGCGGGGCTGAAGCTTTCTTT. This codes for CASTRGAEAFF.

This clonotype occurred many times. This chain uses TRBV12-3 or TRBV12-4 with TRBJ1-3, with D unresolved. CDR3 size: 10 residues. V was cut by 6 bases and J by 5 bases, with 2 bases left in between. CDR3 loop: CASSRNTIYF. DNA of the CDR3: TGTGCCAGCAGCAGAAACACCATATATTTT.

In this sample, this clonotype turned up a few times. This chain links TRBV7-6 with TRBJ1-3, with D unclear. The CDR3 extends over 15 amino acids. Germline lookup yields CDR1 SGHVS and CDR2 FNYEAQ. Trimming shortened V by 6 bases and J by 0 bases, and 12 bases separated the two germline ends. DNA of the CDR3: TGTGCCAGCAGACCGACGGAGAGCTCTGGAAACACCATATATTTT. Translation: CASRPTESSGNTIYF. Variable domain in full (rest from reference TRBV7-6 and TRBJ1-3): GAGVSQSPRYKVTKRGQDVALRCDPISGHVSLYWYRQALGQGPEFLTYFNYEAQQDKSGLPNDRFSAERPEGSISTLTIQRTEQRDSAMYRCASRPTESSGNTIYFGEGSWLTVV.

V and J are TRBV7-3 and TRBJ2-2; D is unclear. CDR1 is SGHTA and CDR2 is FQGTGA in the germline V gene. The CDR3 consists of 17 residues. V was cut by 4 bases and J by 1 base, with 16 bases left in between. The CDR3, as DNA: TGTGCCAGCAGCTCCCACGCGAGGAGAAAGAACACCGGGGAGCTGTTTTTT. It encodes CASSSHARRKNTGELFF. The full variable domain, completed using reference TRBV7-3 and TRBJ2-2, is GAGVSQTPSNKVTEKGKYVELRCDPISGHTALYWYRQSLGQGPEFLIYFQGTGAADDSGLPNDRFFAVRPEGSVSTLKIQRTERGDSAVYLCASSSHARRKNTGELFFGEGSRLTVL.

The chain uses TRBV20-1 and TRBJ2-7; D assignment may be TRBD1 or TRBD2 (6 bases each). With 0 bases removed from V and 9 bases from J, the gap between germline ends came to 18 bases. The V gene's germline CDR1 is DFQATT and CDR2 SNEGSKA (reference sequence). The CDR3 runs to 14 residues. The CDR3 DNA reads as TGCAGTGCTAGAGATAGGGGGGTACGGGGCGTGCAGTACTTC. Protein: CSARDRGVRGVQYF.

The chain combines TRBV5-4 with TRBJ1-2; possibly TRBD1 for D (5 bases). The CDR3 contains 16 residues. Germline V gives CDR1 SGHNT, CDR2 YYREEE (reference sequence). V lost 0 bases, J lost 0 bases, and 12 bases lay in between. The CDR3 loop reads CASSLGTRVANYGYTF. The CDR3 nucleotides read TGTGCCAGCAGCTTGGGGACCAGGGTGGCTAACTATGGCTACACCTTC.

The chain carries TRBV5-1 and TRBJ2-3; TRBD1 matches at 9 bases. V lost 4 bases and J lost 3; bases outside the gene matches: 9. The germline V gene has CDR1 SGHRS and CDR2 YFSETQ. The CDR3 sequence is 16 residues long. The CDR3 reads CASSGQGQGRTDTQYF. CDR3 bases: TGCGCCAGCAGCGGACAAGGACAGGGGAGGACAGATACGCAGTATTTT.

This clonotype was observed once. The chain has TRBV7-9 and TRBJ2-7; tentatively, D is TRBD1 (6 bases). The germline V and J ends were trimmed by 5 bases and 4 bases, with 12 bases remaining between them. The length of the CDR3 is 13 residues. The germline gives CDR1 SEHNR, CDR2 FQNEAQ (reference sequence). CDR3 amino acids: CASSTRTEYEQYF. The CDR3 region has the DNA TGTGCCAGCAGCACCCGGACAGAGTACGAGCAGTACTTC.